This entry features one T cell receptor (beta chain) sequence. Profiled with immunoSEQ multiplex PCR; TCRdb holds only in-frame clones, not every one. The profile covers 200,000 or so clones, with under 90% appearing a single time and 15% to 20% taken by the ten largest. These data are taken from a study of blood T cell repertoires in COVID-19. Study-level background: Acute and convalescent COVID-19 specimens originated in the United States, Italy and Spain. T cells, B-cell-depleted T cells, or PBMCs provided the cDNA or gDNA that served as material.

CDR3 size: 13 residues. The junction had 9 bases not matched to a gene; V was cut back by 7 bases and J by 8 bases. Seattle's enrolled individuals joined amid active infection and were then monitored longitudinally. The source material was peripheral blood. The clonotype comes from a person aged 65-85 years with COVID-19, enrolled during active disease. The V call is TRBV12-3 or TRBV12-4, the J call TRBJ1-2; 8 bases are shared with TRBD1. The CDR3: CASTLTGAEGYTF. DNA of the CDR3: TGTGCCAGCACCTTGACAGGGGCGGAGGGCTACACCTTC.